The 4 T cell receptor beta chains reported below all come from one sample, sequenced in a study of blood T cell repertoires in COVID-19. TCRdb's table, derived via immunoSEQ multiplex PCR, lists solely in-frame clones and lacks some. The data contain approximately 47,000 clones, 70% to 90% of them singletons. Sequencing was performed on peripheral blood. Receptor source: a woman aged 80 or over with COVID-19, enrolled during active disease.

The chain links TRBV9 to TRBJ1-1; a possible D gene is TRBD1 (5 bases). The CDR3 is 14 residues long. The V gene lost 3 bases and the J gene lost 0 bases, with 9 bases spanning the gap. CDR1 is SGDLS and CDR2 is YYNGEE in the germline V gene. In DNA, the CDR3 is TGTGCCAGCAGCGGACCGACAGTGAACACTGAAGCTTTCTTT. It specifies CASSGPTVNTEAFF.

This clone was counted a single time. The chain uses TRBV12-5 and TRBJ1-2; D is unclear. The CDR3 has 13 residues. Germline loops: CDR1 LGHNT, CDR2 FRNRAP. V lost 3 bases and J lost 1, with 6 bases in between. CDR3 residues: CASGFSGNYGYTF. As DNA, the CDR3 is TGTGCTAGTGGTTTTTCGGGTAACTATGGCTACACCTTC.

The J gene is TRBJ1-2, the V gene TRBV7-9, with D possibly being TRBD1 (5 bases). The CDR3 contains 13 residues. Germline lookup yields CDR1 SEHNR and CDR2 FQNEAQ (reference sequence). Trimming pared 5 bases from V and 0 bases from J, leaving 7 bases between. CDR3 nucleotides: TGTGCCAGCAGCACACAGGCTAACTATGGCTACACCTTC. Amino acids: CASSTQANYGYTF.

V usage is TRBV2 and J usage is TRBJ1-6; D not resolved. The V gene lost 5 bases and the J gene lost 8 bases, with 7 bases spanning the gap. The CDR3 consists of 12 residues. Germline-derived CDR1 and CDR2 are SNHLY and FYNNEI. CDR3 sequence reads: CASSLVYSPLHF. The CDR3 DNA sequence: TGTGCCAGCAGTCTTGTCTATTCACCCCTCCACTTT. The whole variable domain, remainder taken from reference TRBV2 and TRBJ1-6, is EPEVTQTPSHQVTQMGQEVILRCVPISNHLYFYWYRQILGQKVEFLVSFYNNEISEKSEIFDDQFSVERPDGSNFTLKIRSTKLEDSAMYFCASSLVYSPLHFGNGTRLTVT.